This TCR beta chain was documented in a study of blood T cell repertoires in COVID-19. Profiling relied on immunoSEQ multiplex PCR, and the TCRdb table lists in-frame clones only, not all of them. In the table there are more than 95,000 clones, roughly 80% of which are singletons. This clone appeared a few times. CDR1 and CDR2 from the germline V gene are SNHLY and FYNNEI. V lost 6 bases to trimming and J lost 4 bases; unmatched junction nucleotides: 7. The CDR3 contains 15 residues. Material: peripheral blood. The gene calls are TRBV2 and TRBJ1-2; 11 positions match TRBD1. The clonotype originates from a man aged 25 to 40 with acute or convalescent COVID-19. The CDR3 loop reads CASRGGTGGFYGYTF. The CDR3 bases are TGTGCCAGCAGAGGCGGGACAGGGGGATTCTATGGCTACACCTTC.